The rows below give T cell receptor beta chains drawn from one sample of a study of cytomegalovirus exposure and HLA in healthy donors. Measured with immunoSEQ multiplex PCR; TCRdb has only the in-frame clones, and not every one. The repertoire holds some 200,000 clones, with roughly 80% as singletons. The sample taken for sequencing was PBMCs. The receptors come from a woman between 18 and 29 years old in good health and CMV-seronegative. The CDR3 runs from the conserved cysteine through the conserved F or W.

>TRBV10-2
CASRPHRTPEQYF
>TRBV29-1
CSVEDRTGNKLFF
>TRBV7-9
CASSLRDRGRVDGYTF
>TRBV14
CASSQRLATTDTQYF
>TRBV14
CASSQVWSSYNSPLHF
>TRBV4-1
CASSFGLAGSYEQFF
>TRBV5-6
CASSRGTSGFSYEQYF
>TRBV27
CASSAGSSTDTQYF
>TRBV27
CASRPLLVGVYNSPLHF
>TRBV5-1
CASSLMTGEDTQYF
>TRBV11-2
CASSNRDTDTQYF
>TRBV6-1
CASRGRDRANTEAFF
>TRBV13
CASSLETGVGNSPLHF
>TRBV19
CASKPGKNSPLHF
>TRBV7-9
CASSLDRGEREVRYEQFF
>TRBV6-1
CASSTASGQGYEQYF
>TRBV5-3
CARSLARTGSYEQYF
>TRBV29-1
CSVVVSTNEKLFF
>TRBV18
CASSARGTGGTGANVLTF
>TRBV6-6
CASSYSYRDYGYTF
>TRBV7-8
CASIPGLAGGPVNEQFF
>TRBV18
CASSSPTSGRHEQYF
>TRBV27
CASRDTNFHTDTQYF
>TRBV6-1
CASLVGRGAYEQYF
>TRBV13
CASSPRVRRNQETQYF
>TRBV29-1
CSLARADTQYF
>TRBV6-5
CASSYDSSGSVDTQYF
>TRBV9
CASSSLLHTEAFF
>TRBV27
CASIGVGGRTEAFF
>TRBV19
CASSPGQGADYEQYF
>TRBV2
CASSETGRTGELFF
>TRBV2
CASSELGGMNTEAFF
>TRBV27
CASSFRQGVQETQYF
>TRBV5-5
CASSLGLADYEQYF
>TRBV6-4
CASRGTASYEQYF
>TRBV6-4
CASSDSWRECTDTQYF
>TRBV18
CASSPMTGVSDKLFF
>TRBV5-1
CASSLVQGESPLHF
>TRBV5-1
CASSSGGEKLFF
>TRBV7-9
CASNLGQALGTEAFF
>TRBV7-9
CASSLRQHQETQYF
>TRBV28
CASMRLAGVGSYNEQFF
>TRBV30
CAWSLGHTNYGYTF
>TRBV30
CAWGPYGYTF
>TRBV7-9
CASSSTDRGQTYEQYF
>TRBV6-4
CASSDSPDSPSAFF
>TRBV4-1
CASSQAPQDEQFF
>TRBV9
CASSDGRIFTDTQYF